The 2 T cell receptor beta chains given below trace back to one sample, sequenced in a study of preoperative IRX-2 immunotherapy in early breast cancer. The treatment was: preoperative locoregional IRX-2 cytokine immunotherapy. Profiling relied on immunoSEQ multiplex PCR, and the TCRdb table lists in-frame clones only, not all of them. Of about 32,000 clones listed, around 86% are singletons. Sequenced here: lymph node tissue, sampled from a patient treated with IRX-2 immunotherapy. These TCRs come from a human donor with breast cancer.

This chain uses TRBV18 with TRBJ1-5; unclear D gene. V lost 4 bases to trimming and J lost 1 base, with 5 bases between them. Germline V gives CDR1 KGHSH, CDR2 LQKENI. The CDR3 has 13 amino acids. CDR3 DNA: TGTGCCAGCTCACAACTCAGCAATCAGCCCCAGCATTTT. It is translated as CASSQLSNQPQHF.

The chain joins TRBV14 to TRBJ2-7; D ambiguous. V lost 5 bases, J lost 3 bases, and 5 bases lay in between. The germline gives CDR1 SGHDN, CDR2 FVKESK. CDR3 size: 11 residues. The CDR3 DNA is TGTGCCAGCAGCTTAAACTACGAGCAGTACTTC. Protein product: CASSLNYEQYF.